This passage covers 32 T cell receptor beta chains from one sample sequenced in a study of blood T cell repertoires in COVID-19. The protocol was immunoSEQ multiplex PCR, while the TCRdb copy is restricted to in-frame clones and leaves out a portion. The repertoire consists of approximately 280,000 clones, with roughly nine tenths occurring once and the leading ten covering 6% to 7%. The sample was PBMCs or T cells enriched from blood (not recorded which). All receptors come from a woman in her 40s who had recovered from COVID-19.

Concerning this clone itself: The same CDR3 can be traced to other DNA sequences in this sample. The V gene is TRBV4-1, the J gene TRBJ2-2, with 7 nucleotides matching TRBD2. Trimming cost V 1 base and J 2 bases; bases outside gene matches: 7. CDR3 length equals 17 residues. The V gene's germline CDR1 is MGHRA and CDR2 YSYEKL. Written as DNA, the CDR3 is TGCGCCAGCAGCCAAGCGGGGGGACGGGGAAACACCGGGGAGCTGTTTTTT. Translation: CASSQAGGRGNTGELFF.

The sample holds a few counts of this clone. The chain recombines TRBV2 with TRBJ2-3; TRBD2 is a possible D gene (5 bases). Germline-derived CDR1 and CDR2 are SNHLY and FYNNEI. Trimming removed 3 bases at V and 6 bases at J, with 16 bases between. CDR3 size: 15 residues. CDR3: CASSERAPQSDTQYF. In DNA, the CDR3 is TGTGCCAGCAGTGAGCGGGCCCCTCAAAGCGATACGCAGTATTTT. Combining the CDR3 with reference TRBV2 and TRBJ2-3 gives the whole variable domain EPEVTQTPSHQVTQMGQEVILRCVPISNHLYFYWYRQILGQKVEFLVSFYNNEISEKSEIFDDQFSVERPDGSNFTLKIRSTKLEDSAMYFCASSERAPQSDTQYFGPGTRLTVL.

The genes are TRBV19 and TRBJ2-1; D possibly corresponds to TRBD1 (5 bases). Germline CDR1 and CDR2: LNHDA and SQIVND (reference sequence). V dropped 4 bases and J dropped 2 bases, with 6 bases sitting between them. The CDR3 is made up of 13 amino acids. The CDR3 bases are TGTGCCAGTAGTAAGGGGCCCTACAATGAGCAGTTCTTC. This translates into CASSKGPYNEQFF.

V is TRBV24-1 and J is TRBJ1-2; maybe TRBD1 (6 bases). This CDR3 spans 15 amino acids. The germline V and J ends were trimmed by 2 bases and 5 bases, with 14 bases remaining between them. The germline gives CDR1 KGHDR, CDR2 SFDVKD. CDR3 residues: CATSDSRQARYGYTF. As DNA, the CDR3 is TGTGCCACCAGTGATTCCCGACAGGCAAGATATGGCTACACCTTC.

This clone has just one count. This chain connects TRBV24-1 to TRBJ1-3; perhaps TRBD1 as D (5 bases). The germline V gene has CDR1 KGHDR and CDR2 SFDVKD. This CDR3 region has 15 residues. V shed 3 bases and J shed 2 bases, with 10 bases lying between them. The CDR3 DNA sequence: TGTGCCACCAGTGATGCCCGGGGGGCTGGAAACACCATATATTTT. This translates into CATSDARGAGNTIYF.

The chain joins TRBV24-1 to TRBJ2-3; D perhaps matches TRBD2 (6 bases). In germline, CDR1 is KGHDR, CDR2 SFDVKD. With 9 bases removed from V and 6 bases from J, the gap between germline ends came to 15 bases. The CDR3 is made up of 13 amino acids. CDR3 protein: CATAGQPGDTQYF. CDR3 in DNA: TGTGCCACCGCGGGGCAACCGGGGGATACGCAGTATTTT.

V gene TRBV28 combines with J gene TRBJ1-3; perhaps TRBD1 as D (6 bases). The CDR3 contains 17 residues. CDR1 and CDR2 from the germline V gene are MDHEN and SYDVKM. The germline V and J ends were trimmed by 3 bases and 0 bases, with 15 bases remaining between them. CDR3 bases: TGTGCCAGCAGTTTCGGTGGGGGGGGCCTCTCTGGAAACACCATATATTTT. This codes for CASSFGGGGLSGNTIYF.

V usage is TRBV3-1 (or the pseudogene TRBV3-2) and J usage is TRBJ1-3, with TRBD1 identical over 9 bases. Trimming cost V 6 bases and J 8 bases; bases outside gene matches: 11. This CDR3 spans 15 amino acids. Germline values: CDR1 LGHDT, CDR2 YNNKEL (reference sequence). CDR3 protein: CASSVRGTGMDTIYF. The CDR3 coding sequence is TGTGCCAGCAGTGTGAGGGGGACAGGGATGGACACCATATATTTT.

This clone was detected once. This rearrangement joins TRBV7-2 to TRBJ1-4; 7 bases match TRBD1. The CDR3 is 14 amino acids. J was trimmed by 8 bases and V by 5 bases; bases with no gene match: 8. Germline V CDR1 and CDR2: SGHTA, FQGNSA. The CDR3 sequence: CASSPGQSPEKLFF. The CDR3 DNA follows: TGTGCCAGCAGCCCGGGACAGTCACCCGAAAAACTGTTTTTT.

This clone appeared a few times. V usage is TRBV27 and J usage is TRBJ1-2, with 10 nucleotides matching TRBD1. From germline, CDR1 is MNHEY and CDR2 SMNVEV (reference sequence). The CDR3 contains 16 residues. J gave up 4 bases and V 6 bases, and 11 bases lay outside the gene matches. The CDR3 loop reads CASRIDRGLSGYGYTF. The DNA for the CDR3 is TGTGCCAGCAGAATTGACAGGGGGCTGAGCGGCTATGGCTACACCTTC.

This sequence joins TRBV4-3 and TRBJ2-5; D perhaps matches TRBD1 (6 bases). Trimming removed 1 base at V and 0 bases at J, with 15 bases between. CDR1 LGHNA and CDR2 YSLEER come from the germline V gene. The CDR3 consists of 17 residues. CDR3 DNA: TGCGCCAGCAGCCAAGCGAAGACCCACAGGGACCAAGAGACCCAGTACTTC. Translated: CASSQAKTHRDQETQYF.

V gene TRBV27 combines with J gene TRBJ2-7, with D possibly matching TRBD2 (5 bases). The germline gives CDR1 MNHEY, CDR2 SMNVEV (reference sequence). The CDR3 has 15 residues. Trimming left V 4 bases short and J 2 bases short, with 15 bases between. This CDR3 reads CASSSPGRDPYEQYF. CDR3 bases: TGTGCCAGCAGTTCCCCTGGACGGGATCCCTACGAGCAGTACTTC.

The rearrangement uses TRBV11-2 and TRBJ1-2; TRBD1 matches 8 bases. Germline-derived CDR1 and CDR2 are SGHAT and FQNNGV. The V gene end was trimmed by 3 bases and the J gene end by 5 bases; junction bases not matched to a gene: 11. The CDR3 has 16 amino acids. The CDR3, as DNA: TGTGCCAGCAGCTTCACCTCCGGGACAGGAGGGTATGGCTACACCTTC. Protein sequence: CASSFTSGTGGYGYTF.

The V call is TRBV23-1, the J call TRBJ2-2, with a weak D call TRBD2 (11 bases). TRBV23-1 has ORF status, its function being uncertain. The CDR3 has 20 residues. Deletions cut 7 bases from V and 5 bases from J, with 32 bases between. The CDR3 sequence: CASIDRGRVAGGPRTGELFF. CDR3 bases: TGCGCCAGCATCGACAGGGGGCGGGTAGCGGGAGGGCCGAGGACCGGGGAGCTGTTTTTT.

The chain is built from TRBV3-1 (or the pseudogene TRBV3-2) and TRBJ2-2; 8 bases are shared with TRBD2. The ends lost 5 bases at V and 4 bases at J; junction bases unmatched: 6. The CDR3 length is 15 residues. The germline V gene encodes CDR1 LGHDT and CDR2 YNNKEL (reference sequence). The CDR3 sequence: CASSFRRGGTGELFF. DNA of the CDR3: TGTGCCAGCAGCTTCCGACGGGGGGGCACCGGGGAGCTGTTTTTT.

The chain couples TRBV4-3 to TRBJ1-2; 9 bases agree with TRBD1. The V and J ends lost 0 bases and 8 bases, in that order; junction bases with no gene match: 10. Germline CDR1 and CDR2: LGHNA and YSLEER. The CDR3 totals 16 residues. The CDR3 sequence is CASSQDLDRGRRGYTF. In nucleotides, the CDR3 is TGCGCCAGCAGCCAAGACTTAGACAGGGGGAGGCGCGGCTACACCTTC.

The rearrangement joins TRBV7-2 to TRBJ1-3, with TRBD1 as a possible D gene (5 bases). The CDR3 totals 14 residues. V was trimmed by 2 bases and J by 6 bases, leaving 11 bases between them. Germline assignment: CDR1 SGHTA and CDR2 FQGNSA. The DNA for the CDR3 is TGTGCCAGCAGCTTAAGGGGTTATGAAAACACCATATATTTT. Its translation is CASSLRGYENTIYF.

This clone turned up a few times. The rearrangement joins TRBV19 to TRBJ2-1; tentatively, D is TRBD2 (6 bases). The length of the CDR3 is 16 residues. CDR1 and CDR2 from the germline V gene are LNHDA and SQIVND (reference sequence). Trimming shortened V by 5 bases and J by 1 base, and 15 bases separated the two germline ends. CDR3: CASSGGWDFSYNEQFF. CDR3 coding DNA: TGTGCCAGTAGTGGTGGTTGGGACTTTTCCTACAATGAGCAGTTCTTC.

This rearrangement joins TRBV19 to TRBJ2-6; the D gene is possibly TRBD1 (6 bases). V was pared by 11 bases and J by 0 bases, with 14 bases between. CDR1 and CDR2 (germline): LNHDA, SQIVND (reference sequence). The CDR3 has 15 amino acids. CDR3 in amino acids: CASAQGSSGANVLTF. The CDR3 DNA reads TGTGCCTCCGCACAGGGTAGCTCTGGGGCCAACGTCCTGACTTTC.

The chain links TRBV10-2 to TRBJ2-1; 10 nucleotides align to TRBD2. The length of the CDR3 is 16 residues. CDR1 WSHSY and CDR2 SAAADI come from the germline V gene. J was trimmed by 7 bases and V by 3 bases; bases with no gene match: 9. CDR3 in DNA: TGCGCCAGCAGTGACGCGGCTAGCGGGAGTCGGAATGAGCAGTTCTTC. This translates into CASSDAASGSRNEQFF.

V gene TRBV15 combines with J gene TRBJ2-3, with D possibly TRBD1 on 7 matching bases. Trimming removed 6 bases from V and 4 bases from J, with 11 bases in between. The CDR3 spans 13 residues. Germline loops: CDR1 LNHNV, CDR2 YYDKDF (reference sequence). CDR3 coding DNA: TGTGCCACCAGGGAGGGGGCCGCAGATACGCAGTATTTT. Its protein is CATREGAADTQYF.

The chain joins TRBV9 to TRBJ2-3; 13 bases are a match to TRBD2. V gave up 8 bases and J gave up 4 bases; unmatched junction bases: 4. Germline V CDR1 and CDR2: SGDLS, YYNGEE. CDR3 length: 14 amino acids. The CDR3 protein is CASGTSGTSDTQYF. In DNA, the CDR3 is TGTGCCAGTGGGACTAGCGGGACTTCAGATACGCAGTATTTT.

The chain recombines TRBV27 with TRBJ2-3, with 16 bases aligning to TRBD2. CDR3 length equals 19 residues. Germline lookup yields CDR1 MNHEY and CDR2 SMNVEV (reference sequence). Trimming removed 4 bases from V and 1 base from J; junction bases left unmatched: 8. Here the CDR3 reads CASSWMGLAGGPRTDTQYF. The CDR3 region has the DNA TGTGCCAGCAGTTGGATGGGACTAGCGGGAGGGCCCCGCACAGATACGCAGTATTTT.

This rearrangement joins TRBV15 to TRBJ1-4, with 7 bases matching TRBD1. V was clipped by 8 bases and J by 6 bases; unmatched bases: 6. This CDR3 is built from 13 residues. Germline V lookup: CDR1 LNHNV, CDR2 YYDKDF (reference sequence). In DNA, the CDR3 is TGTGCCACCTCCACAGGGGAGGATGAAAAACTGTTTTTT. It yields the protein CATSTGEDEKLFF.

The chain uses TRBV28 and TRBJ1-1; tentatively, D is TRBD1 (5 bases). Germline CDR1 is MDHEN and CDR2 is SYDVKM. V was shortened by 4 bases and J by 1 base, with 16 bases between the two germline ends. This CDR3 contains 16 residues. The CDR3 sequence is CASSSRRGKKNTEAFF. The CDR3 region has the DNA TGTGCCAGCAGTTCCCGACGGGGGAAAAAGAACACTGAAGCTTTCTTT.

The chain joins TRBV7-9 to TRBJ2-2, with a weak D call TRBD1 (5 bases). The CDR3 has 14 amino acids. Deletions cut 7 bases from V and 9 bases from J, with 18 bases between. Germline CDR1 SEHNR, CDR2 FQNEAQ (reference sequence). In DNA, the CDR3 is TGTGCCAGCAAAGGACACGGCACGGCCTGGGAGCTGTTTTTT. Protein product: CASKGHGTAWELFF. Combining the CDR3 with reference TRBV7-9 and TRBJ2-2 gives the whole variable domain DTGVSQNPRHKITKRGQNVTFRCDPISEHNRLYWYRQTLGQGPEFLTYFQNEAQLEKSRLLSDRFSAERPKGSFSTLEIQRTEQGDSAMYLCASKGHGTAWELFFGEGSRLTVL.

The V and J genes are TRBV19 and TRBJ2-7, with a weak D call TRBD2 (6 bases). Germline-derived CDR1 and CDR2 are LNHDA and SQIVND (reference sequence). The CDR3 length is 15 residues. The V end lost 5 bases, the J end lost 3 bases, and 17 bases lay between the germline ends. The CDR3 loop reads CASSPLPGLIYEQYF. The DNA of the CDR3 is TGTGCCAGTAGTCCTCTCCCGGGACTCATCTACGAGCAGTACTTC. Full variable domain (missing parts from reference TRBV19 and TRBJ2-7): DGGITQSPKYLFRKEGQNVTLSCEQNLNHDAMYWYRQDPGQGLRLIYYSQIVNDFQKGDIAEGYSVSREKKESFPLTVTSAQKNPTAFYLCASSPLPGLIYEQYFGPGTRLTVT.

The V and J genes are TRBV6-2 or TRBV6-3 and TRBJ2-1; D possibly corresponds to TRBD1 (5 bases). Germline loops: CDR1 MNHEY, CDR2 SVGEGT. V lost 1 base and J lost 8, with 6 bases in between. The CDR3 consists of 12 residues. CDR3 loop: CASSYWGHEQFF. The CDR3 DNA is TGTGCCAGCAGTTACTGGGGCCATGAGCAGTTCTTC.

V is TRBV2 and J is TRBJ2-7, with D possibly being TRBD1 (5 bases). CDR1 is SNHLY, CDR2 FYNNEI, per germline. This CDR3 is built from 16 residues. Trimming left V 4 bases short and J 1 base short, with 17 bases between. The DNA for the CDR3 is TGTGCCAGCAGTGGACCTGGACAACGTTCTTCCTACGAGCAGTACTTC. This codes for CASSGPGQRSSYEQYF.

The chain is built from TRBV10-3 and TRBJ1-1; D is undetermined. The germline CDR1 and CDR2 sequences are ENHRY and SYGVKD. The germline V and J ends were trimmed by 8 bases and 3 bases, with 13 bases remaining between them. The CDR3 is 13 residues long. The CDR3 sequence: CAIQYGLDTEAFF. In nucleotides, the CDR3 is TGTGCCATCCAGTACGGGTTGGACACTGAAGCTTTCTTT.

The chain joins TRBV7-8 to TRBJ2-1; D may be TRBD2 (6 bases). Germline-derived CDR1 and CDR2 are SGHVS and FQNEAQ. The CDR3 runs 16 residues. Trimming shortened V by 0 bases and J by 1 base, and 10 bases separated the two germline ends. CDR3 DNA: TGTGCCAGCAGCTTAGCATGGGGGAGGTCCTACAATGAGCAGTTCTTC. It is translated as CASSLAWGRSYNEQFF.

This chain connects TRBV6-2 or TRBV6-3 to TRBJ2-5; TRBD2 matches 11 bases. This CDR3 is built from 16 residues. From germline, CDR1 is MNHEY and CDR2 SVGEGT. J was trimmed by 5 bases and V by 0 bases; bases with no gene match: 5. CDR3 in amino acids: CASSYSRLAGRETQYF. The CDR3 bases are TGTGCCAGCAGTTACTCGAGACTAGCGGGACGGGAGACCCAGTACTTC.